This TCR beta chain was sequenced for a study of cytomegalovirus exposure and HLA in healthy donors. Both 60 Vbeta primers and 13 Jbeta primers went into the PCR. Method: immunoSEQ multiplex PCR; TCRdb's copy keeps in-frame clones and lacks some. The sample yields 150,000 or so clones, roughly 70% seen once. The CDR3 runs 16 residues. The germline CDR1 and CDR2 sequences are SGHTA and FQGTGA. J lost 5 bases, V lost 5 bases, and 14 bases had no gene match. Sequencing was done on a sample of PBMCs. V usage is TRBV7-3 and J usage is TRBJ1-1; TRBD1 matches 7 bases. This receptor was obtained from a man younger than 45 in good health and CMV-seronegative. In DNA form, the CDR3 reads TGTGCCAGCAGCCCTGGGACAGCCGCCGTTAGGACTGAAGCTTTCTTT. Its translation is CASSPGTAAVRTEAFF.